This T cell receptor beta chain was profiled in a study of blood T cell repertoires in COVID-19. As for the study in general: The origin of the acute and convalescent COVID-19 samples was the United States, Italy and Spain. PBMCs, B-cell-depleted T cells, or T cells were the source of the cDNA or gDNA that made up the material.

Source study methods: How many nucleated cells were present was estimated from reference gene primer amplification. Data came from immunoSEQ multiplex PCR; TCRdb stores just in-frame clones and leaves some out. Clone size and V and J calls were adopted from that table, with D and trimming inferred from the DNA. The sample consists of under 200,000 clones, approximately 91% of them appearing once. This CDR3 is 15 amino acids long. The V gene lost 1 base and the J gene lost 3 bases, with 10 bases spanning the gap. Germline V gene sequence: CDR1 SGHRS, CDR2 YFSETQ. This clone has just a few counts. The V call is TRBV5-1, the J call TRBJ2-2; D not resolved. Specimen: peripheral blood. The TCR comes from a man aged 18 to 35 with active or convalescent COVID-19. In DNA form, the CDR3 reads TGCGCCAGCAGCTTGCTAAGCGAGGACACCGGGGAGCTGTTTTTT. Protein: CASSLLSEDTGELFF.